This note documents a single T cell receptor (beta chain) sequence. These data come from a study of blood T cell repertoires in COVID-19. V lost 6 bases, J lost 8 bases, and 17 bases lay in between. CDR3 length: 14 amino acids. Per the germline V gene, CDR1 is SGHDT and CDR2 is YYEEEE. Some clones are missing from TCRdb's copy, which holds only in-frame ones; the method was immunoSEQ multiplex PCR. This sample carries 95,000 to 110,000 clones, less than 90% of them seen once, and the ten largest clones take 6.2%. The genes are TRBV5-6 and TRBJ1-4; TRBD1 is a possible D gene (6 bases). This receptor was identified in a human donor in a cohort sampled during active COVID-19. Sequencing was carried out using peripheral blood. CDR3 residues: CASNHRELGEKLFF. The CDR3 nucleotides are TGTGCCAGCAACCACAGGGAACTAGGCGAAAAACTGTTTTTT.